This T cell receptor (beta chain) appears in the sequencing data of a study of CD8 T cells in ankylosing spondylitis. Study-level results: Existing reports had already noted some motif variants in reactive arthritis synovial fluid and blood. As for the disease-linked clones, they showed a CD8+ phenotype and occurred at relatively low frequencies in peripheral blood. Researchers reportedly found disease-linked clones significantly enriched in matched ankylosing spondylitis synovial fluid. Characteristic of ankylosing spondylitis blood, it appeared, was a TCR beta motif comprising several highly homologous variants.

Libraries of TCR beta came from quantitative 5'-RACE with molecular barcodes. TCRdb called the 5' RACE reads again in MiXCR, with one record for every CDR3 protein. The sample contains approximately 400,000 distinct CDR3 sequences, approximately 17% of which appear only once. This clonotype appeared a few times. Antigen unknown. V was cut by 2 bases and J by 5 bases, with 9 bases left in between. Looked up from germline, CDR1 is MDHEN and CDR2 is SYDVKM. CDR3 length equals 13 residues. This chain connects TRBV28 to TRBJ1-1; D not certain. The sample comprised blood, either unsorted or a sorted T cell fraction (not recorded which). The sequence derives from a male donor with ankylosing spondylitis. CDR3 sequence: CASSLRPGTEAFF. The CDR3, as DNA: TGTGCCAGCAGTTTAAGACCCGGGACTGAAGCTTTCTTT.